Sequencing of this T cell receptor (beta chain) was carried out in a study of beta chain features in type 1 diabetes. Populations obtained by sorting all exceeded 95% purity. The CDR3 spans 14 residues. Germline values: CDR1 SGHTA, CDR2 FQGNSA. Trimming removed 0 bases from V and 5 bases from J, with 8 bases in between. This clone was counted only a few times. Its specificity is unknown. Findings and limits, study-wide: A greater similarity of naive, central memory and Treg TCRB repertoires was seen among patients than among healthy donors. Insertions were fewer and deletions more numerous at VDJ junctions in type 1 diabetes patients.

Isolated RNA was reverse transcribed in full, so expressed TCRB transcripts were sequenced. Deep immunoSEQ sequencing covered naive, central memory and regulatory T cell samples. Here immunoSEQ multiplex PCR was the method, and the copy in TCRdb shows in-frame clones only, minus some. Among 250,000 or so clones, 55% to 70% were seen once, and the ten largest hold around 0.05%. Sequenced sample: naive CD4+ T cells from blood. The genes are TRBV7-2 and TRBJ1-5; D not certain. This sequence originates from a man aged 30 to 39 in good health. CDR3 DNA: TGTGCCAGCAGCTTAGCGGGCGGGGATCAGCCCCAGCATTTT. Its protein product is CASSLAGGDQPQHF.